The present TCR beta chain was sequenced within a study of T cell changes during pregnancy in multiple sclerosis. Libraries were prepared by immunoSEQ multiplex PCR; TCRdb keeps only in-frame clonotypes and omits some of them. The sample lists about 74,000 clones, approximately 91% seen once, with 1.4% in the top ten. V dropped 1 base and J dropped 3; count of bases not matched to a gene: 2. This CDR3 is 14 amino acids long. Looked up from germline, CDR1 is SQVTM and CDR2 is ANQGSEA. The sequencing used peripheral blood, collected in the third trimester of pregnancy. The origin of this receptor is a female donor with multiple sclerosis, enrolled in a pregnancy study. V and J are TRBV29-1 and TRBJ2-5, with 10 nucleotides matching TRBD2. The chain's CDR3 is CSVEVTSGEETQYF. In DNA form, the CDR3 reads TGCAGCGTTGAAGTTACTAGCGGGGAAGAGACCCAGTACTTC. Together with reference TRBV29-1 and TRBJ2-5, the CDR3 gives the full variable domain: SAVISQKPSRDICQRGTSLTIQCQVDSQVTMMFWYRQQPGQSLTLIATANQGSEATYESGFVIDKFPISRPNLTFSTLTVSNMSPEDSSIYLCSVEVTSGEETQYFGPGTRLLVL.